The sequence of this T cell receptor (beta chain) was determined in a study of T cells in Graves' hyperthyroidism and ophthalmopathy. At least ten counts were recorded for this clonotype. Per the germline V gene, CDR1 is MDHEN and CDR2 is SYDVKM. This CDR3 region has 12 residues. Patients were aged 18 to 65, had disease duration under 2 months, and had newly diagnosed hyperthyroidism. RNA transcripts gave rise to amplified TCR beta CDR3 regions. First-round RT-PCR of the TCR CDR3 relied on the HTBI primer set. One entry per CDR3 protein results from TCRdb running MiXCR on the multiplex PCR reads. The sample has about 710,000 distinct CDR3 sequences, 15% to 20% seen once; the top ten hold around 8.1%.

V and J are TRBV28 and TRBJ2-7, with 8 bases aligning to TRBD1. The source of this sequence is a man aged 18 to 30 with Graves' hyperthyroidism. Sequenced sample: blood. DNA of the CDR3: TGTCAAACCAGGGGGCACCGCTACGAGCAGTACTTC. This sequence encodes CQTRGHRYEQYF.